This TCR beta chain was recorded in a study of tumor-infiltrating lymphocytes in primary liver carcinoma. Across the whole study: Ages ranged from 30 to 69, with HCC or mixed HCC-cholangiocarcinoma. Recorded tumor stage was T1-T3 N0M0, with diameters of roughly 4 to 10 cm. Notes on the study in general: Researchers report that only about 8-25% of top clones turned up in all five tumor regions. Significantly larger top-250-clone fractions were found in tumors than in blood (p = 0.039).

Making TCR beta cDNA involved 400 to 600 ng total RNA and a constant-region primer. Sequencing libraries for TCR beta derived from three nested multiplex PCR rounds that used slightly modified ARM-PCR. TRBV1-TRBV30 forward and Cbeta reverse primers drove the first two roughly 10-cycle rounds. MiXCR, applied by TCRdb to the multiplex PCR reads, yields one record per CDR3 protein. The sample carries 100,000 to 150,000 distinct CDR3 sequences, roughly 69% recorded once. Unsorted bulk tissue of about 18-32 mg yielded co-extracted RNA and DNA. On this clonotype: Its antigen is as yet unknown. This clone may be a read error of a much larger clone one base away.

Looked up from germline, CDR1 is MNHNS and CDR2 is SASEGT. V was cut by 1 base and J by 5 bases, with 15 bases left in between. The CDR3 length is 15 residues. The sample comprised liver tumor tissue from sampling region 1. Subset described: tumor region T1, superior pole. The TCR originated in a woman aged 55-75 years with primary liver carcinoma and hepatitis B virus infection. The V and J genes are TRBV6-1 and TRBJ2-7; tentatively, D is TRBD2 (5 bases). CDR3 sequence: CASSEEEARGNEQYF. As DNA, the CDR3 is TGTGCCAGCAGTGAAGAGGAAGCACGGGGAAACGAGCAGTACTTC.